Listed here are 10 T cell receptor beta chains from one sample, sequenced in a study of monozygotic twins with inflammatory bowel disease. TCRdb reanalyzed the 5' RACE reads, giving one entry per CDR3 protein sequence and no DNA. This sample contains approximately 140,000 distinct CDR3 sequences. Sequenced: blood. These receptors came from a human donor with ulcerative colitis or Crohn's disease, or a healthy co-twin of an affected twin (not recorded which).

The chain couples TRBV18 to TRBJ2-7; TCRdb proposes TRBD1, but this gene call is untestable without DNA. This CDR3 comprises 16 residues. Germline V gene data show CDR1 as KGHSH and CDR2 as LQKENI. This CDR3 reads CASSPARTGSSYEQYF.

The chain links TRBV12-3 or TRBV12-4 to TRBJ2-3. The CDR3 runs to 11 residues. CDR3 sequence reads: CASTVTDTQYF.

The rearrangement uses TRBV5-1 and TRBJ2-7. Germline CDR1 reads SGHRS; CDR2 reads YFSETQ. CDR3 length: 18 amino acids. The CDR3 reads CASSLDKVNWKTTYEQYF. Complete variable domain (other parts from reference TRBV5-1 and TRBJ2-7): KAGVTQTPRYLIKTRGQQVTLSCSPISGHRSVSWYQQTPGQGLQFLFEYFSETQRNKGNFPGRFSGRQFSNSRSEMNVSTLELGDSALYLCASSLDKVNWKTTYEQYFGPGTRLTVT.

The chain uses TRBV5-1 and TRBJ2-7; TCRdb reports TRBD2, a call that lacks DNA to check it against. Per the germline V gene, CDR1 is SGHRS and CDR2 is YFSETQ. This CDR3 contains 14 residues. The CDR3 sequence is CASSLDASGYEQYF. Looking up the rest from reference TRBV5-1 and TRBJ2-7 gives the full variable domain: KAGVTQTPRYLIKTRGQQVTLSCSPISGHRSVSWYQQTPGQGLQFLFEYFSETQRNKGNFPGRFSGRQFSNSRSEMNVSTLELGDSALYLCASSLDASGYEQYFGPGTRLTVT.

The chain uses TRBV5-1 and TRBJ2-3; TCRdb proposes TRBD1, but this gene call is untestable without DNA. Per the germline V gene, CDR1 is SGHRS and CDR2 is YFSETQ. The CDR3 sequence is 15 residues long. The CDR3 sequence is CASSPGGVRRDTQYF.

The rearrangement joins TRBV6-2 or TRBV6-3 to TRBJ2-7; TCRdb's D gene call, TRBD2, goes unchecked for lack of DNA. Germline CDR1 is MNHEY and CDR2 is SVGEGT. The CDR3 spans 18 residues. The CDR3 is CASSYRDSHSQSSYEQYF.

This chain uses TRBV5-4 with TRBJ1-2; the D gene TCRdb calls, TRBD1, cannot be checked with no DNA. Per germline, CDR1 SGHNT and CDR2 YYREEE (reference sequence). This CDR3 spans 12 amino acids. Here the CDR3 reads CASQTAGHGYTF.

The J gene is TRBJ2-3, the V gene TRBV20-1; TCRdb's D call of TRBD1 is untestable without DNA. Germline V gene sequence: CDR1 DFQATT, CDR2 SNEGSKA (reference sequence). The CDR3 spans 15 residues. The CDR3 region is CSASYTRTATDTQYF.

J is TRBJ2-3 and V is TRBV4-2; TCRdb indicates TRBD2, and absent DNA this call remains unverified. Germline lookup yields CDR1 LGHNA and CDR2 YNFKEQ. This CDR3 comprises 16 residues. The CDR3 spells CASSHPARTSKDTQYF.

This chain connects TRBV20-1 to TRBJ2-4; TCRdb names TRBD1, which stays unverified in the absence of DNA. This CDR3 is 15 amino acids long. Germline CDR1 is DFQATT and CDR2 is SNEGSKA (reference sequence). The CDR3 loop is CSARGPILAKNIQYF.